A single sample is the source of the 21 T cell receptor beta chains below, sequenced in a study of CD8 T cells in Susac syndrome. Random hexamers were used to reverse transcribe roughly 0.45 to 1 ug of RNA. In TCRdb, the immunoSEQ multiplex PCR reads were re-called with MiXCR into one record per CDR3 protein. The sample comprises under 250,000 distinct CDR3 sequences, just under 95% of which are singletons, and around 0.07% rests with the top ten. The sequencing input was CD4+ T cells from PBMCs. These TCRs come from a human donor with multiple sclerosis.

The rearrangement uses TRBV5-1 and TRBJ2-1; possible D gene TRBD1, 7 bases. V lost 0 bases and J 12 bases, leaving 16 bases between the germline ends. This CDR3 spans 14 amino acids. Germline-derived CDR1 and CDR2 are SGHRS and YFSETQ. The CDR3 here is CASSLAQGGGTQFF. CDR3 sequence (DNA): TGCGCCAGCAGCTTGGCGCAGGGGGGCGGTACGCAGTTCTTC.

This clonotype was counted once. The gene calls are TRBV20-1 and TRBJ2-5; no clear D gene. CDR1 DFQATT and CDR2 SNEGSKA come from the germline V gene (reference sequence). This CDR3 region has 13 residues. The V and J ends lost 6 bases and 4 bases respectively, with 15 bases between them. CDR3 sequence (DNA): TGCAGTGCCCGGTACCCCCTGGCAGAGACCCAGTACTTC. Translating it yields CSARYPLAETQYF.

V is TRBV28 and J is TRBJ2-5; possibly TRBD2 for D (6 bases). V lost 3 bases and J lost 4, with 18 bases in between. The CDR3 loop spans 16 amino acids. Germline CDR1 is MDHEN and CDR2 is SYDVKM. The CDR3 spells CASSLPGLLRTETQYF. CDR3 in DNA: TGTGCCAGCAGTTTGCCGGGACTTCTAAGGACAGAGACCCAGTACTTC.

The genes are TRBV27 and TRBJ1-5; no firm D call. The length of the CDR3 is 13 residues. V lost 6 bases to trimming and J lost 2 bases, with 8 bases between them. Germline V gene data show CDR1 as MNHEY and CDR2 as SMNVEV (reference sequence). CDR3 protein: CASRNTGNQPQHF. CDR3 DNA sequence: TGTGCCAGCAGGAATACAGGCAATCAGCCCCAGCATTTT.

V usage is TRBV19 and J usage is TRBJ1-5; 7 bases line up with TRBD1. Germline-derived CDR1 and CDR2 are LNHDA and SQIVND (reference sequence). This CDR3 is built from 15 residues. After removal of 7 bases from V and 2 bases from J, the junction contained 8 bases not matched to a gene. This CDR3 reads CASKDRVKGNQPQHF. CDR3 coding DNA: TGTGCCAGTAAAGACAGGGTTAAGGGCAATCAGCCCCAGCATTTT.

The CDR3 nucleotides are TGTGCCAGCAGCCAAGACAGGGGCGATGGCTACACCTTC. It codes for CASSQDRGDGYTF. The rearrangement links TRBV27 to TRBJ1-2; 8 bases agree with TRBD1. From germline, CDR1 is MNHEY and CDR2 SMNVEV (reference sequence). There are 13 residues in the CDR3. With 6 bases clipped from V and 6 bases from J, the junction kept 6 bases outside the gene matches.

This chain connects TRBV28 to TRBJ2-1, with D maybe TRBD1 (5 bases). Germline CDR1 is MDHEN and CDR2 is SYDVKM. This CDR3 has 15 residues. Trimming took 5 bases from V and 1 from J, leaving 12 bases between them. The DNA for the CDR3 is TGTGCCAGCAGTCACAGGATAGAATCCTACAATGAGCAGTTCTTC. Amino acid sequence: CASSHRIESYNEQFF.

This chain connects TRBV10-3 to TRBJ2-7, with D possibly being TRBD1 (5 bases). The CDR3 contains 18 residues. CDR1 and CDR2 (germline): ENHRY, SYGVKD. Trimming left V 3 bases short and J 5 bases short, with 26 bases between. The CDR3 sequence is CAISEARQAGWSRDEQYF. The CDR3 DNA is TGTGCCATCAGTGAAGCTCGTCAGGCAGGGTGGTCCCGTGACGAGCAGTACTTC.

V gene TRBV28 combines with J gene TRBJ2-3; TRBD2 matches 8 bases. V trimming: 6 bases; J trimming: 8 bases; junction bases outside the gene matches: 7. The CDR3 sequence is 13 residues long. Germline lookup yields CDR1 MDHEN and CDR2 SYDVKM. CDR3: CASRPGGASTQYF. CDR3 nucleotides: TGTGCCAGCAGACCCGGGGGGGCCTCTACGCAGTATTTT.

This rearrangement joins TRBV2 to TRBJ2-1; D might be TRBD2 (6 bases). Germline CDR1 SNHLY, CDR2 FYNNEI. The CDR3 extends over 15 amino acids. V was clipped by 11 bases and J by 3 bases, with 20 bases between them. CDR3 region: CAFRMGGLRYNEQFF. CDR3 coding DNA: TGTGCCTTCAGAATGGGGGGACTCCGCTACAATGAGCAGTTCTTC.

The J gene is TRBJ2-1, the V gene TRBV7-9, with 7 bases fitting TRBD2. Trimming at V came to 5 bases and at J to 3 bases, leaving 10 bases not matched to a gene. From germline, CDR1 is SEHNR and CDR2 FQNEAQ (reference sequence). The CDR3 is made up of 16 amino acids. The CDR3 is CASSRDSGGNYNEQFF. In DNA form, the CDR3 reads TGTGCCAGCAGCAGAGATTCCGGGGGGAACTACAATGAGCAGTTCTTC.

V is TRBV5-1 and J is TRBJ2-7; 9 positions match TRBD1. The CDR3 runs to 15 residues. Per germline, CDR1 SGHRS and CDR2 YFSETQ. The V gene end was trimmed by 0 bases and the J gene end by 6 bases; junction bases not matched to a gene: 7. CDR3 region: CASSLGQGDLAEQYF. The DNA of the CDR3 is TGCGCCAGCAGCTTGGGACAGGGGGATCTAGCCGAGCAGTACTTC.

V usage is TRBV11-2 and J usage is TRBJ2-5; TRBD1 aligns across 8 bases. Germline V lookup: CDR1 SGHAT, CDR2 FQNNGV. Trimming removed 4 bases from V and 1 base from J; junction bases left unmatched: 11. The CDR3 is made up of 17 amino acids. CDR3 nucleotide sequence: TGTGCCAGCAGCTCAATACAGGGGGAGTCAAGCCAAGAGACCCAGTACTTC. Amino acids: CASSSIQGESSQETQYF.

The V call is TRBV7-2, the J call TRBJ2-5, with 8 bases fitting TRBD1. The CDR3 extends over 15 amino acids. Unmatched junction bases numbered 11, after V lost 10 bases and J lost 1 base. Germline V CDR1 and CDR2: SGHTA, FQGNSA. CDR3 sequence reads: CATRSRTGPQETQYF. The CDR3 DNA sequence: TGTGCCACTCGCTCCAGGACAGGGCCCCAAGAGACCCAGTACTTC.

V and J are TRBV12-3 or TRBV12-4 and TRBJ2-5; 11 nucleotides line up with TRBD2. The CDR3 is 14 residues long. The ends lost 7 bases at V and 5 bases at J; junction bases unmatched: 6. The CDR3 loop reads CASTTSGSGETQYF. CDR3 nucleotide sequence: TGTGCCAGCACTACTAGCGGGAGTGGGGAGACCCAGTACTTC.

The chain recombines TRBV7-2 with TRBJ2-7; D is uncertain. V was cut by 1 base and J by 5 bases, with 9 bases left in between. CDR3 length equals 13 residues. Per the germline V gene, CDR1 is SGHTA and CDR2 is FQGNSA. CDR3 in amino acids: CASSLVVLDEQYV. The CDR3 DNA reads TGTGCCAGCAGCTTAGTAGTCCTGGACGAGCAGTACGTC.

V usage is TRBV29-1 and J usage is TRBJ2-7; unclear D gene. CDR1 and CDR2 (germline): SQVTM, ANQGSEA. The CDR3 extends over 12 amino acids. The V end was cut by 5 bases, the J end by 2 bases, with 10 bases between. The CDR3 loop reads CSVSSGTYEQYF. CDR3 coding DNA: TGCAGCGTTTCTTCAGGTACCTACGAGCAGTACTTC.

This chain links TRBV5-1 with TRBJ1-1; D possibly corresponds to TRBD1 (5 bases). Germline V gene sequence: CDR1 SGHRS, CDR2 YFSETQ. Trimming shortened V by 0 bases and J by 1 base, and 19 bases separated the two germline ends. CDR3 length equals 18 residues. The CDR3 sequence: CASSLVPILSGGNTEAFF. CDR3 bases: TGCGCCAGCAGCTTGGTCCCCATATTGAGCGGGGGGAACACTGAAGCTTTCTTT.

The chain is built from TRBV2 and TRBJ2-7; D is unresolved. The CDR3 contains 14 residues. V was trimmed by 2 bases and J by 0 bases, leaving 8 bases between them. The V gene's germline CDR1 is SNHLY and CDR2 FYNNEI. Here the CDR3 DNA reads TGTGCCAGCAGTGAACTCGGCGCCTCCTACGAGCAGTACGTC. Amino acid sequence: CASSELGASYEQYV.

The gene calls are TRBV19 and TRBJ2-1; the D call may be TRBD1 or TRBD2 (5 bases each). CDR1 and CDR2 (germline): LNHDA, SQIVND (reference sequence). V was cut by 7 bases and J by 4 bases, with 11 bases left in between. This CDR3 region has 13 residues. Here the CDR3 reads CASKRGEYNEQFF. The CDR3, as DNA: TGTGCCAGTAAAAGGGGAGAGTACAATGAGCAGTTCTTC.

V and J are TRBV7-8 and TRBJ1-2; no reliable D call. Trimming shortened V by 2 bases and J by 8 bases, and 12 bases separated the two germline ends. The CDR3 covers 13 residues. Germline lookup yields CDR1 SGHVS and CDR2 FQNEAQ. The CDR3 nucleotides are TGTGCCAGCAGCTTAAGATCGACTGGGGGCTACACCTTC. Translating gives CASSLRSTGGYTF.